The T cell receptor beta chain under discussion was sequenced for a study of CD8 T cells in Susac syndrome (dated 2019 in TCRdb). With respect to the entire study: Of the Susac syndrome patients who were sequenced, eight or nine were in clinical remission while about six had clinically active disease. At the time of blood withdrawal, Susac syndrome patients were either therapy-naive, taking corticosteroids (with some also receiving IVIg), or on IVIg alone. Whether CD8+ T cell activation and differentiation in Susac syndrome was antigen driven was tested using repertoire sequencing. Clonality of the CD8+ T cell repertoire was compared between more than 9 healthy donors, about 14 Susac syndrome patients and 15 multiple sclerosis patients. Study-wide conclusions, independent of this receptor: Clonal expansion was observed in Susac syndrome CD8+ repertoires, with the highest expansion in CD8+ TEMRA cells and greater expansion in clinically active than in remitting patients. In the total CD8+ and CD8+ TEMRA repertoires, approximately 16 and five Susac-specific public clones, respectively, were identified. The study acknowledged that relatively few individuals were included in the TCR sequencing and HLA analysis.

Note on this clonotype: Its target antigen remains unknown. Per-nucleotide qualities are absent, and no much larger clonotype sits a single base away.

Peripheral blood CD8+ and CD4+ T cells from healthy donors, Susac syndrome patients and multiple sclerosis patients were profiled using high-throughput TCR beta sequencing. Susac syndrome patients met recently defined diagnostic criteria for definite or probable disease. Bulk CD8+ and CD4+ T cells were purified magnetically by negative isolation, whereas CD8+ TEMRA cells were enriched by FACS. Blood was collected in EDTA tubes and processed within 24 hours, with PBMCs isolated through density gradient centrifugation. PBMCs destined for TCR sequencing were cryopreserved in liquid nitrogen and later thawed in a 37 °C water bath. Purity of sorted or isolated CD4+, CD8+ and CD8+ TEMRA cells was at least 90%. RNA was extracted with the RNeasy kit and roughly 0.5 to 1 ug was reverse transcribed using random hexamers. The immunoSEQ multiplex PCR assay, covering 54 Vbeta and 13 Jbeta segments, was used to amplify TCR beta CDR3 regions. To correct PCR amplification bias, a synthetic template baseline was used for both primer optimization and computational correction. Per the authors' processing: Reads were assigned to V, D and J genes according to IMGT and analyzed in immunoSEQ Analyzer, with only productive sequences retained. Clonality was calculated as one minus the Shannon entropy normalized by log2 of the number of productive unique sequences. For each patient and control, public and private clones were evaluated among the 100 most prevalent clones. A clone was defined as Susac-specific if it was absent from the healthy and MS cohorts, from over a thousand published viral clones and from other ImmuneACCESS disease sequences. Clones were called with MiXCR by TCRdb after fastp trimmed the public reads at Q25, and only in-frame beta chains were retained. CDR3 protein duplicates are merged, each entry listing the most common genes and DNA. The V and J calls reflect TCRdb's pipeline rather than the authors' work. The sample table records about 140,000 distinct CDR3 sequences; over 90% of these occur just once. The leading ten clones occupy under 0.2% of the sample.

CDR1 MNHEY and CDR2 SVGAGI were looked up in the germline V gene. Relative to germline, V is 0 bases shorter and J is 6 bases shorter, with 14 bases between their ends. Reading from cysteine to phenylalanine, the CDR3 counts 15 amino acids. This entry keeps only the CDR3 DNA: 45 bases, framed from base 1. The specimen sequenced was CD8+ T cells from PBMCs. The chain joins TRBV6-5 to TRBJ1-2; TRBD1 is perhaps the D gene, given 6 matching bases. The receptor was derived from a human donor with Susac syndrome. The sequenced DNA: TGTGCCAGCAGTTACTCAGGGGGGGATCCCGATGGCTACACCTTC. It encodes CASSYSGGDPDGYTF.